One sample yielded the 2 T cell receptor beta chains listed below, sequenced in a study of T-cell reconstitution after alpha-beta-depleted transplantation in children. Library preparation (for TCRbeta) was performed with unique molecular identifiers. MiXCR, run by TCRdb on the PCR reads, gives a single entry per CDR3 protein. The table lists 800,000 to 1,000,000 distinct CDR3 sequences, about 29% of them singletons. The specimen comprised PBMCs, mostly from graft donor cells, sampled 360 days after TCRalphabeta/CD19-depleted stem cell transplant. Every receptor here comes from a boy younger than two who had a stem cell transplant for SCID, so the T cells may come from the graft donor.

The chain has TRBV7-3 and TRBJ2-2; 14 bases are a match to TRBD2. From germline, CDR1 is SGHTA and CDR2 FQGTGA. The ends lost 5 bases at V and 3 bases at J; junction bases unmatched: 8. The CDR3 has 18 amino acids. CDR3 sequence (DNA): TGTGCCAGCAGCCCTATAGGACTAGCGGGGGGATACACCGGGGAGCTGTTTTTT. Protein: CASSPIGLAGGYTGELFF.

The sample holds a few counts of this clonotype. The rearrangement links TRBV27 to TRBJ1-1; 7 nucleotides match TRBD1. Germline V gene lookup returns CDR1 MNHEY and CDR2 SMNVEV (reference sequence). The CDR3 extends over 15 amino acids. The ends lost 6 bases at V and 3 bases at J; junction bases unmatched: 10. CDR3: CASSLAGTAYTEAFF. In DNA form, the CDR3 reads TGTGCCAGCAGCCTGGCTGGGACAGCCTACACTGAAGCTTTCTTT.